Each of the 27 T cell receptor beta chains below was sequenced from the same sample in a study of T-cell memory formation after mild COVID-19 (dated by TCRdb to about 2021). Libraries came from 5' RACE. The instrument given in TCRdb is Illumina NovaSeq 6000. TCRdb applied fastp at Q25 and MiXCR to the public reads, then kept only in-frame beta chains. For every CDR3 protein sequence, its rows merge into one entry that carries the most common genes and DNA. Here the sample has approximately 500,000 distinct CDR3 sequences; around 27% occur a single time. Around 13% of the sample belongs to the ten largest clones. Specimen: PBMCs or a T cell subset sorted from them (not recorded which). These receptors all stem from an adult woman who had mild COVID-19 (a few samples of this study predate the infection). The sample titles of this study are shuffled in the database, so cell type and time point are left out; the donor was told from shared clones.

Points on this clonotype: A read error may be the cause here, since a much bigger clone is one base away. The genes are TRBV10-3 and TRBJ2-5; 11 bases are a match to TRBD2. Germline CDR1 ENHRY, CDR2 SYGVKD. The CDR3 is 15 residues long. V gave up 5 bases and J gave up 3 bases; unmatched junction bases: 5. The CDR3 here is CAISLAGGSKETQYF. In DNA form, the CDR3 reads TGTGCCATCAGTTTAGCGGGAGGGTCAAAAGAGACCCAGTACTTC.

This clonotype was seen more than once but under ten times. CDR3 loop: CASSPGLKQETQYF. The CDR3 nucleotides read TGTGCCAGCAGCCCCGGACTAAAACAAGAGACCCAGTACTTC. The chain couples TRBV7-9 to TRBJ2-5, with a tentative D call TRBD2 (6 bases). The CDR3 is 14 amino acids. V dropped 5 bases and J dropped 2 bases, with 12 bases sitting between them. In germline, CDR1 is SEHNR, CDR2 FQNEAQ (reference sequence). Supplemented by reference TRBV7-9 and TRBJ2-5, the full variable domain reads DTGVSQNPRHKITKRGQNVTFRCDPISEHNRLYWYRQTLGQGPEFLTYFQNEAQLEKSRLLSDRFSAERPKGSFSTLEIQRTEQGDSAMYLCASSPGLKQETQYFGPGTRLLVL.

The J gene is TRBJ2-4, the V gene TRBV5-1, with D possibly being TRBD1 (5 bases). This CDR3 is 14 amino acids long. The germline V gene has CDR1 SGHRS and CDR2 YFSETQ. Trimming stripped 0 bases from V and 8 bases from J, with 12 bases between. CDR3 sequence reads: CASSLGQGWDIQYF. The CDR3 region has the DNA TGCGCCAGCAGCTTGGGTCAGGGTTGGGACATTCAGTACTTC.

This clonotype has only a few counts. The chain uses TRBV30 and TRBJ1-1; D unresolved. The germline V gene encodes CDR1 GTSNPN and CDR2 SVGIG (reference sequence). CDR3 length: 13 residues. The ends were cut back, 2 bases at V and 0 bases at J, with 7 bases in the middle. CDR3 loop: CAWSRLMNTEAFF. Written as DNA, the CDR3 is TGTGCCTGGAGTCGACTTATGAACACTGAAGCTTTCTTT.

The chain combines TRBV5-6 with TRBJ1-2, with a weak D call TRBD1 (6 bases). Germline-derived CDR1 and CDR2 are SGHDT and YYEEEE. CDR3 size: 13 residues. V lost 0 bases, J lost 8 bases, and 11 bases lay in between. This CDR3 reads CASSLGQVRGYTF. In DNA, the CDR3 is TGTGCCAGCAGCTTGGGACAGGTACGCGGCTACACCTTC.

This clonotype has a handful of counts. The DNA for the CDR3 is TGTGCCAGCAGCCCCTCGGGAGTCTACGAGCAGTACTTC. Protein: CASSPSGVYEQYF. This chain links TRBV7-2 with TRBJ2-7; TRBD2 is a possible D gene (6 bases). The CDR3 runs to 13 residues. The germline gives CDR1 SGHTA, CDR2 FQGNSA. V lost 5 bases and J lost 3, with 11 bases in between.

In its sample, this clonotype was seen a few times. J is TRBJ1-1 and V is TRBV5-1; no clear D. Germline assignment: CDR1 SGHRS and CDR2 YFSETQ. Trimming pared 6 bases from V and 1 base from J, leaving 13 bases between. The CDR3 totals 14 residues. DNA for the CDR3: TGCGCCAGCAACTTCAGGTCAAAGAACACTGAAGCTTTCTTT. Translating it yields CASNFRSKNTEAFF.

The chain is built from TRBV12-3 or TRBV12-4 and TRBJ2-5, with D tentatively TRBD1 (7 bases). Trimming cost V 5 bases and J 0 bases, with 16 bases left between them. CDR3 length equals 16 residues. The CDR3 here is CASSNNPGGYQETQYF. CDR3 nucleotides: TGTGCCAGCAGTAACAACCCAGGGGGGTACCAAGAGACCCAGTACTTC.

The J gene is TRBJ1-6, the V gene TRBV20-1; possibly TRBD1 for D (6 bases). Per germline, CDR1 DFQATT and CDR2 SNEGSKA (reference sequence). V was pared by 6 bases and J by 0 bases, with 9 bases between. The CDR3 consists of 14 residues. In DNA form, the CDR3 reads TGCAGTGCAACAGGGAGCTCCTATAATTCACCCCTCCACTTT. As protein: CSATGSSYNSPLHF.

The DNA for the CDR3 is TGTGCCAGCAGTTATACCGGGACACCCCCAAGTGAGCAGTTCTTC. This translates into CASSYTGTPPSEQFF. This chain joins TRBV11-2 and TRBJ2-1; possibly TRBD1 for D (6 bases). In germline, CDR1 is SGHAT, CDR2 FQNNGV. CDR3 length: 15 amino acids. V lost 6 bases, J lost 9 bases, and 21 bases lay in between. Using reference TRBV11-2 and TRBJ2-1 for the parts outside the CDR3, the full variable domain is EAGVAQSPRYKIIEKRQSVAFWCNPISGHATLYWYQQILGQGPKLLIQFQNNGVVDDSQLPKDRFSAERLKGVDSTLKIQPAKLEDSAVYLCASSYTGTPPSEQFFGPGTRLTVL.

This clonotype was detected a few times. The chain carries TRBV12-3 or TRBV12-4 and TRBJ1-6, with 9 bases identical to TRBD1. The CDR3 totals 14 residues. V was clipped by 7 bases and J by 9 bases; unmatched bases: 7. The CDR3, as DNA: TGTGCCAGCACCCTGACAGGGGGAGGTTCACCCCTCCACTTT. Its protein is CASTLTGGGSPLHF.

This sequence joins TRBV29-1 and TRBJ2-3; possible D gene TRBD1, 6 bases. The CDR3 runs to 14 residues. Trimming cost V 3 bases and J 4 bases, with 14 bases left between them. CDR1 SQVTM and CDR2 ANQGSEA come from the germline V gene. The CDR3 DNA is TGCAGCGTTGAGGGGGCTGTGGGGCCAGATACGCAGTATTTT. It encodes CSVEGAVGPDTQYF.

The gene calls are TRBV14 and TRBJ2-1; either TRBD1 or TRBD2 may supply D (5 bases each). Trimming removed 4 bases at V and 4 bases at J, with 17 bases between. The CDR3 has 16 residues. Germline V CDR1 and CDR2: SGHDN, FVKESK. CDR3 DNA sequence: TGTGCCAGCAGCCCGGCGCCGGGACGCCTTTACAATGAGCAGTTCTTC. This sequence encodes CASSPAPGRLYNEQFF.

This clonotype was seen a few times. The J gene is TRBJ1-4, the V gene TRBV24-1, with TRBD1 matching 11 bases. The V gene's germline CDR1 is KGHDR and CDR2 SFDVKD. V was pared by 5 bases and J by 6 bases, with 7 bases of the junction left unmatched. The CDR3 consists of 16 residues. CDR3 residues: CATSGDPGQGDEKLFF. CDR3 bases: TGTGCCACCAGTGGGGATCCGGGACAGGGGGATGAAAAACTGTTTTTT.

The V call is TRBV7-9, the J call TRBJ1-2; D is uncertain. Germline V gene sequence: CDR1 SEHNR, CDR2 FQNEAQ (reference sequence). With 7 bases removed from V and 3 bases from J, the gap between germline ends came to 15 bases. The CDR3 sequence is 14 residues long. CDR3 sequence reads: CASTGGRVYYGYTF. DNA of the CDR3: TGTGCCAGCACCGGAGGCAGAGTCTACTATGGCTACACCTTC. The complete variable domain, with remaining parts taken from reference TRBV7-9 and TRBJ1-2, reads DTGVSQNPRHKITKRGQNVTFRCDPISEHNRLYWYRQTLGQGPEFLTYFQNEAQLEKSRLLSDRFSAERPKGSFSTLEIQRTEQGDSAMYLCASTGGRVYYGYTFGSGTRLTVV.

The J gene is TRBJ2-7, the V gene TRBV5-1, with 14 bases identical to TRBD2. The V and J ends lost 0 bases and 4 bases, in that order; junction bases with no gene match: 9. CDR3 length: 18 amino acids. Germline CDR1 and CDR2: SGHRS and YFSETQ. Here the CDR3 reads CASSLAATSGGAMYEQYF. The CDR3, as DNA: TGCGCCAGCAGCTTGGCCGCGACTAGCGGGGGGGCCATGTACGAGCAGTACTTC.

The V gene is TRBV6-5, the J gene TRBJ1-2; tentatively, D is TRBD1 (6 bases). Trimming shortened V by 0 bases and J by 6 bases, and 11 bases separated the two germline ends. The CDR3 totals 14 residues. Germline V gene data show CDR1 as MNHEY and CDR2 as SVGAGI. Here the CDR3 DNA reads TGTGCCAGCAGTTACTCCACAGGGTTGAATGGCTACACCTTC. Protein: CASSYSTGLNGYTF.

V usage is TRBV20-1 and J usage is TRBJ1-2, with unresolved D. With 3 bases removed from V and 4 bases from J, the gap between germline ends came to 0 bases. Germline CDR1 and CDR2: DFQATT and SNEGSKA (reference sequence). This CDR3 comprises 9 residues. CDR3 nucleotides: TGCAGTGCTAGCTATGGCTACACCTTC. Protein sequence: CSASYGYTF.

The V call is TRBV24-1, the J call TRBJ2-3; D call uncertain. This CDR3 is built from 13 residues. Looked up from germline, CDR1 is KGHDR and CDR2 is SFDVKD. Deletions cut 7 bases from V and 2 bases from J, with 9 bases between. CDR3 sequence reads: CATSGAFTDTQYF. CDR3 coding DNA: TGTGCCACCAGCGGTGCGTTCACAGATACGCAGTATTTT.

The chain has TRBV10-2 and TRBJ2-1, with D tentatively TRBD2 (6 bases). Germline assignment: CDR1 WSHSY and CDR2 SAAADI. V lost 5 bases and J lost 8, with 16 bases in between. This CDR3 spans 14 amino acids. The CDR3 nucleotides are TGCGCCAGCAGTCCCGGGACTTTTTACGATGAGCAGTTCTTC. Its protein is CASSPGTFYDEQFF.

This chain links TRBV24-1 with TRBJ2-5; the D is unclear. Trimming cost V 3 bases and J 1 base, with 11 bases left between them. The germline CDR1 and CDR2 sequences are KGHDR and SFDVKD. This CDR3 region has 15 residues. CDR3 nucleotide sequence: TGTGCCACCAGTGATACAGCGAAGCCCCAAGAGACCCAGTACTTC. It is translated as CATSDTAKPQETQYF.

Many counts were recorded for this clonotype. This chain joins TRBV7-3 and TRBJ2-5, with 7 bases fitting TRBD1. V lost 2 bases and J lost 3; bases outside the gene matches: 3. The CDR3 loop spans 14 amino acids. Germline V gene lookup returns CDR1 SGHTA and CDR2 FQGTGA. The CDR3 spells CASSLGQGEETQYF. The CDR3 DNA follows: TGTGCCAGCAGCTTAGGGCAGGGGGAAGAGACCCAGTACTTC. The full variable domain, with the rest looked up from reference TRBV7-3 and TRBJ2-5, is GAGVSQTPSNKVTEKGKYVELRCDPISGHTALYWYRQSLGQGPEFLIYFQGTGAADDSGLPNDRFFAVRPEGSVSTLKIQRTERGDSAVYLCASSLGQGEETQYFGPGTRLLVL.

This clonotype appeared a few times. The V call is TRBV18, the J call TRBJ2-3; D is possibly TRBD2 (5 bases). Germline V gene data show CDR1 as KGHSH and CDR2 as LQKENI. The CDR3 consists of 14 residues. The germline V and J ends were trimmed by 6 bases and 2 bases, with 12 bases remaining between them. Here the CDR3 DNA reads TGTGCCAGCTCCCGGAGAGGGTCCACAGATACGCAGTATTTT. It encodes CASSRRGSTDTQYF.

J is TRBJ2-5 and V is TRBV6-6, with D possibly TRBD2 on 5 matching bases. The CDR3 consists of 17 residues. Germline V CDR1 and CDR2: MNHNY, SVGAGI (reference sequence). Trimming left V 0 bases short and J 5 bases short, with 19 bases between. CDR3 in DNA: TGTGCCAGCAGTTACTCGGGTCGGGGTAGGGCAGTGGAGACCCAGTACTTC. It encodes CASSYSGRGRAVETQYF.

The chain uses TRBV12-3 or TRBV12-4 and TRBJ2-7, with D unresolved. This CDR3 region has 16 residues. V was pared by 5 bases and J by 0 bases, with 17 bases between. The CDR3 DNA reads TGTGCCAGCAGTCTAAGGGTCGGGTTAAGCTCCTACGAGCAGTACTTC. Its protein product is CASSLRVGLSSYEQYF.

V gene TRBV7-3 combines with J gene TRBJ1-1; a weak D match, TRBD1 (6 bases). In germline, CDR1 is SGHTA, CDR2 FQGTGA. The CDR3 is 16 residues long. V was pared by 1 base and J by 5 bases, with 17 bases between. The CDR3 spells CASSLKVGGLGTEAFF. For the CDR3, the DNA is TGTGCCAGCAGCTTAAAGGTGGGGGGGCTGGGAACTGAAGCTTTCTTT.

J is TRBJ1-1 and V is TRBV5-1, with D perhaps TRBD1 (5 bases). This CDR3 region has 14 residues. CDR1 is SGHRS, CDR2 YFSETQ, per germline. V gave up 0 bases and J gave up 6 bases, with 12 bases separating them. CDR3 residues: CASSLVWGSAEAFF. The DNA of the CDR3 is TGCGCCAGCAGCTTGGTGTGGGGGTCGGCTGAAGCTTTCTTT.